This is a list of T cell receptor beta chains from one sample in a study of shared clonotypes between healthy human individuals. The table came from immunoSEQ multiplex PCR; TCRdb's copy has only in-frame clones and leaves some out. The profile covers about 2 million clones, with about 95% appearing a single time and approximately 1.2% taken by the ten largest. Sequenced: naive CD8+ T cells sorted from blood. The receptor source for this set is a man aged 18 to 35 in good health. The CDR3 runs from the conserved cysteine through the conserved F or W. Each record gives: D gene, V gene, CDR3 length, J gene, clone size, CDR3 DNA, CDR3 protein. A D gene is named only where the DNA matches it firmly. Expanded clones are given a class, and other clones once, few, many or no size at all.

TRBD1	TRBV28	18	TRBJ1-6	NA	TGTGCCAGCAGACATCTACAGGGGGCAGGCTCCTATAATTCACCCCTCCACTTT	CASRHLQGAGSYNSPLHF
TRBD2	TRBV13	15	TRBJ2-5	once	TGTGCCAGCAGCTTAGCGGGGGGACCTCAAGAGACCCAGTACTTC	CASSLAGGPQETQYF
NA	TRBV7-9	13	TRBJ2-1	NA	TGTGCCAGCGTGGGACTCCCTAACAATGAGCAGTTCTTC	CASVGLPNNEQFF
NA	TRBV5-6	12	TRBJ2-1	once	TGTGCCAGCAGCTTGGCGGGTAATGAGCAGTTCTTC	CASSLAGNEQFF
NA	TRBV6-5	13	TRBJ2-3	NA	TGTGCCAGCAGTACTTTCGATACAGATACGCAGTATTTT	CASSTFDTDTQYF
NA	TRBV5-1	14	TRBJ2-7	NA	TGCGCCAGCGTCGGGGACTCCTCCTGGGGGGAGCAGTACTTC	CASVGDSSWGEQYF
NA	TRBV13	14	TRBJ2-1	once	TGTGCCAGCAGCTTAGGGGGGCAGATCGATGAGCAGTTCTTC	CASSLGGQIDEQFF
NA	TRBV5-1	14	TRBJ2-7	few	TGCGCCAGCAGCTTGGAGGGATACGGGGTCGAGCAGTACTTC	CASSLEGYGVEQYF
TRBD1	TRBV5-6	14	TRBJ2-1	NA	TGTGCCAGCAGCTTTCCGACAGGGAGCAATGAGCAGTTCTTC	CASSFPTGSNEQFF
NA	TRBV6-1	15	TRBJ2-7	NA	TGTGCCAGCAACTTCCGGGCCTCATACTCCTACGAGCAGTACTTC	CASNFRASYSYEQYF
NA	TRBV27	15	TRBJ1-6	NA	TGTGCCAGCAGTTTATACACGGAGGGGGGCACGCCCCTCCACTTT	CASSLYTEGGTPLHF
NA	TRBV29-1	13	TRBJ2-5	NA	TGCAGCGAAACAACGGTGGGCCAAGAGACCCAGTACTTC	CSETTVGQETQYF
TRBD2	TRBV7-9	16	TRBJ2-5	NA	TGTGCCAGCAGCAAGACTAGCGGAGACGATCGGGAGACCCAGTACTTC	CASSKTSGDDRETQYF
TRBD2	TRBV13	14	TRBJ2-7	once	TGTGCCAGCAGCCTTAGCGGGAGAGGCCACGAGCAGTACTTC	CASSLSGRGHEQYF
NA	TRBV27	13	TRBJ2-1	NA	TGTGCCAGCAGTTTAATGGGGGGCTATGAGCAGTTCTTC	CASSLMGGYEQFF
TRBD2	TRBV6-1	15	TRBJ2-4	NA	TGTGCCAGCAGAGGCCGGGGAGGGGAGGCCAACATTCAGTACTTC	CASRGRGGEANIQYF
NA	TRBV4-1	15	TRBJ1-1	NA	TGCGCCAGCAGCCAAGGAAGGACGCTGAACACTGAAGCTTTCTTT	CASSQGRTLNTEAFF
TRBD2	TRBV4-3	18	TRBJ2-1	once	TGCGCCAGCAGCCAGGGACTAGCGGGAGGGGGGACCTACAATGAGCAGTTCTTC	CASSQGLAGGGTYNEQFF
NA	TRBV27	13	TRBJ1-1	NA	TGTGCCAGCAGTTTGTGGGGGAACACTGAAGCTTTCTTT	CASSLWGNTEAFF
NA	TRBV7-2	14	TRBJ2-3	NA	TGTGCCAGCAGCCGACTAGGACCCACAGATACGCAGTATTTT	CASSRLGPTDTQYF
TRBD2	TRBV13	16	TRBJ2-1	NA	TGTGCCAGCAGCCTAAGCCCAGGGCTAGCGGGAGAAGAGCAGTTCTTC	CASSLSPGLAGEEQFF
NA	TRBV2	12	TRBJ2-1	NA	TGTGCCAGCGGCCGCTCCTACAATGAGCAGTTCTTC	CASGRSYNEQFF
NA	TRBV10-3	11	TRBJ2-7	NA	TGTGCCATCAGTGGTGGGTACGAGCAGTACTTC	CAISGGYEQYF
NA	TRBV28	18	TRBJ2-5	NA	TGTGCCAGCAGTTCACCGCCCCCAGCCGAGAAATACCAAGAGACCCAGTACTTC	CASSSPPPAEKYQETQYF
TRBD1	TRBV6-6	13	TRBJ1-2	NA	TGTGCCAGCAGTGGGACAGGGGCCTATGGCTACACCTTC	CASSGTGAYGYTF
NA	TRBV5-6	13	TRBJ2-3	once	TGTGCCAGCAGCTTGGCCTACCCAGATACGCAGTATTTT	CASSLAYPDTQYF
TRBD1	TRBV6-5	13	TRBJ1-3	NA	TGTGCCAGCGGTGGGACAGGGGGGAACACCATATATTTT	CASGGTGGNTIYF
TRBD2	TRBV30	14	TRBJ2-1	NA	TGTGCCTGGACTTTGGGGGGGAGTGGGAATGAGCAGTTCTTC	CAWTLGGSGNEQFF